Presented here are 27 T cell receptor beta chains from one specimen sequenced in a study of CD8 T cells in Susac syndrome. A quantity of about 0.45 to 1 ug RNA underwent reverse transcription using random hexamers. TCRdb analysed the immunoSEQ multiplex PCR reads with MiXCR anew, one entry per CDR3 protein. The repertoire holds fewer than 350,000 distinct CDR3 sequences, with around 89% as singletons. Sequencing was done on a sample of CD8+ T cells from PBMCs. These receptors were taken from a human donor with multiple sclerosis.

The chain has TRBV9 and TRBJ2-5; D might be TRBD1 (6 bases). This CDR3 spans 14 amino acids. V was clipped by 3 bases and J by 5 bases, with 14 bases between them. Germline V gene sequence: CDR1 SGDLS, CDR2 YYNGEE. The CDR3 sequence: CASSDTGMGETQYF. The DNA of the CDR3 is TGTGCCAGCAGCGATACAGGGATGGGGGAGACCCAGTACTTC.

The chain is built from TRBV27 and TRBJ1-5; TRBD1 might be the D (5 bases). V was pared by 5 bases and J by 7 bases, with 18 bases between. The V gene's germline CDR1 is MNHEY and CDR2 SMNVEV (reference sequence). The CDR3 is made up of 15 amino acids. The CDR3 reads CASSPMPDGTQPQHF. CDR3 bases: TGTGCCAGCAGTCCAATGCCGGACGGGACCCAGCCCCAGCATTTT.

This clonotype has more than one count but fewer than ten. The chain links TRBV11-3 to TRBJ2-3; D unclear. V lost 6 bases, J lost 2 bases, and 6 bases lay in between. CDR1 is SGHNT, CDR2 YENEEA, per germline. The CDR3 extends over 12 amino acids. The CDR3 sequence: CASRTPTDTQYF. CDR3 DNA: TGTGCCAGCAGAACTCCCACAGATACGCAGTATTTT.

The chain is built from TRBV6-4 and TRBJ1-4, with 11 bases lining up with TRBD1. Germline lookup yields CDR1 MRHNA and CDR2 SNTAGT. Trimming removed 6 bases from V and 5 bases from J; junction bases left unmatched: 5. This CDR3 has 15 residues. In DNA, the CDR3 is TGTGCCAGCAGCGCTGGGACAGGGGGAAATGAAAAACTGTTTTTT. Its translation: CASSAGTGGNEKLFF.

The chain recombines TRBV7-9 with TRBJ2-7; 9 bases are a match to TRBD2. Germline lookup yields CDR1 SEHNR and CDR2 FQNEAQ (reference sequence). V dropped 5 bases and J dropped 2; count of bases not matched to a gene: 10. The CDR3 loop spans 16 amino acids. Here the CDR3 reads CASSPPSGASPYEQYF. For the CDR3, the DNA is TGTGCCAGCAGCCCCCCTAGCGGGGCCTCCCCCTACGAGCAGTACTTC. The full variable domain, completed using reference TRBV7-9 and TRBJ2-7, is DTGVSQNPRHKITKRGQNVTFRCDPISEHNRLYWYRQTLGQGPEFLTYFQNEAQLEKSRLLSDRFSAERPKGSFSTLEIQRTEQGDSAMYLCASSPPSGASPYEQYFGPGTRLTVT.

The chain is built from TRBV5-1 and TRBJ2-3; 8 bases fit TRBD1. J lost 5 bases, V lost 0 bases, and 8 bases had no gene match. From germline, CDR1 is SGHRS and CDR2 YFSETQ. This CDR3 contains 16 residues. CDR3 region: CASSLEWTGTGDTQYF. DNA for the CDR3: TGCGCCAGCAGCTTGGAATGGACAGGGACAGGAGATACGCAGTATTTT.

The rearrangement uses TRBV9 and TRBJ2-1; TRBD2 might be the D (5 bases). The ends were cut back, 3 bases at V and 4 bases at J, with 14 bases in the middle. This CDR3 contains 15 residues. Germline V lookup: CDR1 SGDLS, CDR2 YYNGEE. This CDR3 reads CASSASGTAYNEQFF. For the CDR3, the DNA is TGTGCCAGCAGCGCCAGCGGAACGGCATACAATGAGCAGTTCTTC.

In this sample, this clonotype turned up a few times. The chain links TRBV18 to TRBJ1-5; a weak D match, TRBD1 (5 bases). The CDR3 has 13 residues. V was cut by 0 bases and J by 6 bases, with 6 bases left in between. CDR1 is KGHSH, CDR2 LQKENI, per germline. The CDR3 is CASSPPGGQPQHF. Here the CDR3 DNA reads TGTGCCAGCTCACCACCGGGGGGTCAGCCCCAGCATTTT.

This chain joins TRBV5-1 and TRBJ2-3; 11 bases align to TRBD2. Unmatched junction bases numbered 9, after V lost 4 bases and J lost 2 bases. Per the germline V gene, CDR1 is SGHRS and CDR2 is YFSETQ. The CDR3 is 17 amino acids. CDR3 region: CASSPGASGGTTDTQYF. In DNA, the CDR3 is TGCGCCAGCAGCCCGGGGGCTAGCGGGGGGACCACAGATACGCAGTATTTT.

This sequence joins TRBV7-9 and TRBJ2-5; 13 bases map to TRBD2. J was trimmed by 5 bases and V by 5 bases; bases with no gene match: 17. There are 19 residues in the CDR3. Germline CDR1 reads SEHNR; CDR2 reads FQNEAQ (reference sequence). The CDR3 DNA reads TGTGCCAGCAGCCCCCCGGCCGGATGGACTAGCGGGGGAGGGGAGACCCAGTACTTC. Protein sequence: CASSPPAGWTSGGGETQYF.

The chain joins TRBV19 to TRBJ2-5, with a weak D call TRBD2 (7 bases). Germline lookup yields CDR1 LNHDA and CDR2 SQIVND (reference sequence). The CDR3 spans 11 residues. V lost 5 bases to trimming and J lost 9 bases, with 10 bases between them. The CDR3: CASSSGGPQYF. In nucleotides, the CDR3 is TGTGCCAGTAGTTCCGGGGGGCCCCAGTACTTC.

The chain joins TRBV6-4 to TRBJ2-1; 7 bases are a match to TRBD1. Germline values: CDR1 MRHNA, CDR2 SNTAGT. The CDR3 spans 15 residues. With 0 bases clipped from V and 4 bases from J, the junction kept 3 bases outside the gene matches. CDR3 sequence: CASSDSGQEYNEQFF. The CDR3 coding sequence is TGTGCCAGCAGTGACTCTGGACAGGAATACAATGAGCAGTTCTTC.

The V gene is TRBV25-1, the J gene TRBJ2-2; tentative D call: TRBD1 (7 bases). The CDR3 covers 14 residues. The ends were cut back, 6 bases at V and 5 bases at J, with 13 bases in the middle. Germline CDR1 is MGHDK and CDR2 is SYGVNS. CDR3 sequence: CASRPSGGTGELFF. In nucleotides, the CDR3 is TGTGCCAGCAGACCCTCAGGGGGGACCGGGGAGCTGTTTTTT.

The chain combines TRBV9 with TRBJ2-3; D remains unclear. Germline values: CDR1 SGDLS, CDR2 YYNGEE. V lost 3 bases and J lost 0, with 14 bases in between. The CDR3 totals 16 residues. The CDR3 DNA is TGTGCCAGCAGCGCCGGGTCCGGGTTAAGCACAGATACGCAGTATTTT. Encoded protein: CASSAGSGLSTDTQYF. The full variable domain, completed using reference TRBV9 and TRBJ2-3, is DSGVTQTPKHLITATGQRVTLRCSPRSGDLSVYWYQQSLDQGLQFLIQYYNGEERAKGNILERFSAQQFPDLHSELNLSSLELGDSALYFCASSAGSGLSTDTQYFGPGTRLTVL.

The chain couples TRBV7-6 to TRBJ1-5; D is perhaps TRBD1 (5 bases). Germline assignment: CDR1 SGHVS and CDR2 FNYEAQ. Trimming cost V 8 bases and J 4 bases, with 9 bases left between them. The CDR3 has 12 residues. In DNA form, the CDR3 reads TGTGCCAGCGGGGGTTGGAATCAGCCCCAGCATTTT. Translating gives CASGGWNQPQHF.

Only one count was recorded for this clonotype. The CDR3 region is CASSETGYGNQPQHF. The CDR3 bases are TGTGCCAGTAGTGAGACAGGGTATGGCAATCAGCCCCAGCATTTT. The V and J genes are TRBV19 and TRBJ1-5; 7 bases map to TRBD1. The ends lost 5 bases at V and 2 bases at J; junction bases unmatched: 6. Germline lookup yields CDR1 LNHDA and CDR2 SQIVND (reference sequence). The CDR3 runs to 15 residues.

The J gene is TRBJ2-3, the V gene TRBV4-3; 7 bases line up with TRBD2. The CDR3 has 17 residues. Germline loops: CDR1 LGHNA, CDR2 YSLEER. J lost 1 base, V lost 1 base, and 8 bases had no gene match. This CDR3 reads CASSQGIAGVGTDTQYF. The CDR3 nucleotides are TGCGCCAGCAGCCAAGGAATTGCGGGAGTCGGCACAGATACGCAGTATTTT.

The chain has TRBV3-1 and TRBJ1-4; D not resolved. The V end lost 1 base, the J end lost 4 bases, and 10 bases lay between the germline ends. The CDR3 length is 15 residues. Germline assignment: CDR1 LGHDT and CDR2 YNNKEL (reference sequence). The CDR3 DNA follows: TGTGCCAGCAGCCAAGGACCGGGGAGTAATGAAAAACTGTTTTTT. It specifies CASSQGPGSNEKLFF.

This rearrangement joins TRBV28 to TRBJ2-1, with D perhaps matching TRBD1 (6 bases). CDR1 and CDR2 from the germline V gene are MDHEN and SYDVKM. The V end lost 4 bases, the J end lost 4 bases, and 11 bases lay between the germline ends. This CDR3 contains 14 residues. In nucleotides, the CDR3 is TGTGCCAGCAGTTCAGGGGTAGCGTACAATGAGCAGTTCTTC. It encodes CASSSGVAYNEQFF.

The chain links TRBV4-3 to TRBJ2-7, with D possibly called TRBD1 or TRBD2 (5 bases each). The CDR3 runs 16 residues. Trimming left V 1 base short and J 1 base short, with 14 bases between. Germline lookup yields CDR1 LGHNA and CDR2 YSLEER. The CDR3 DNA reads as TGCGCCAGCAGCCAAGCGCCAGGGACCACGTCCTACGAGCAGTACTTC. It codes for CASSQAPGTTSYEQYF.

This rearrangement joins TRBV12-3 or TRBV12-4 to TRBJ2-2; D unresolved. Trimming took off 0 bases at V and 6 bases at J, with 11 bases between the two ends. CDR3 length: 15 amino acids. The CDR3 loop reads CASSLAVEAPGELFF. The CDR3 DNA is TGTGCCAGCAGTTTAGCGGTTGAGGCCCCCGGGGAGCTGTTTTTT.

The CDR3 sequence is CASSLDERGEQFF. CDR3 sequence (DNA): TGTGCCAGCAGCTTAGACGAGAGGGGTGAGCAGTTCTTC. V gene TRBV7-9 combines with J gene TRBJ2-1, with D possibly called TRBD1 or TRBD2 (5 bases each). Trimming took 1 base from V and 9 from J, leaving 10 bases between them. The CDR3 contains 13 residues. CDR1 SEHNR and CDR2 FQNEAQ come from the germline V gene (reference sequence).

The chain couples TRBV4-2 to TRBJ1-2; 8 nucleotides line up with TRBD1. The germline gives CDR1 LGHNA, CDR2 YNFKEQ. V was clipped by 4 bases and J by 5 bases; unmatched bases: 9. CDR3 length: 15 residues. The CDR3 is CASSPVHRGWYGYTF. The CDR3 nucleotides read TGTGCCAGCAGCCCGGTACACAGGGGGTGGTATGGCTACACCTTC.

This rearrangement joins TRBV13 to TRBJ2-3, with D perhaps TRBD1 (6 bases). The germline gives CDR1 PRHDT, CDR2 FYEKMQ (reference sequence). Between the trimmed V and J ends, which lost 5 bases and 3 bases, there was a span of 18 bases. This CDR3 region has 16 residues. The DNA for the CDR3 is TGTGCCAGCAGCCATGTGGGGGCTGGGTGGACAGATACGCAGTATTTT. Its protein product is CASSHVGAGWTDTQYF.

This chain connects TRBV6-5 to TRBJ2-1, with 7 nucleotides matching TRBD2. Germline-derived CDR1 and CDR2 are MNHEY and SVGAGI. The ends lost 0 bases at V and 3 bases at J; junction bases unmatched: 5. This CDR3 contains 16 residues. CDR3 coding DNA: TGTGCCAGCAGTTACTCGCCTGCGGGAGTCTACAATGAGCAGTTCTTC. It specifies CASSYSPAGVYNEQFF.

The chain links TRBV6-2 or TRBV6-3 to TRBJ2-7, with D possibly matching TRBD2 (6 bases). Trimming removed 8 bases at V and 3 bases at J, with 14 bases between. The CDR3 loop spans 13 amino acids. Per the germline V gene, CDR1 is MNHEY and CDR2 is SVGEGT. The CDR3 bases are TGTGCCAGCCAATCCCCGGGGGACTACGAGCAGTACTTC. Its protein product is CASQSPGDYEQYF.

This chain uses TRBV4-2 with TRBJ2-7; 10 bases are a match to TRBD2. The CDR3 is made up of 15 amino acids. Germline CDR1 is LGHNA and CDR2 is YNFKEQ. Trimming took 4 bases from V and 3 from J; bases not matched to a gene: 6. This CDR3 reads CASSPSGRAHYEQYF. Here the CDR3 DNA reads TGTGCCAGCAGCCCTAGCGGGAGAGCCCACTACGAGCAGTACTTC.